This TCR beta chain was retrieved from a study of blood T cells in healthy people across ages. Note on this clonotype: Its antigen is still unknown.

Germline V gene lookup returns CDR1 LGHDT and CDR2 YNNKEL (reference sequence). Losses at the gene ends were 2 bases for V and 7 bases for J; bases not matched to a gene: 3. The CDR3 spans 13 residues. For the second PCR, which ran for 7 to 11 cycles, a sample-barcoded 5' primer and a J-beta primer mix were used. Each CDR3 protein is one row after TCRdb ran MiXCR on the 5' RACE reads. The repertoire holds roughly 1.6 million distinct CDR3 sequences, with around 36% as singletons. Study-level results: Diversity estimates from one million T cells were considered underestimates. Percentage of naive T cells showed a strong correlation with TCR beta diversity.

Sequencing used blood. The rearrangement uses TRBV3-1 and TRBJ1-1; 8 positions agree with TRBD1. This TCR was sampled from a woman aged 25-40 years in good health. This CDR3 is CASSQTTGGEAFF. The CDR3 nucleotides are TGTGCCAGCAGCCAAACTACAGGGGGTGAAGCTTTCTTT.